The clone carrying this T cell receptor beta chain was observed many times. Its antigen remains unidentified. This specimen belongs to a study of T cells in Graves' hyperthyroidism and ophthalmopathy. General study results and limits: The model's output predicted ophthalmopathy at a median of 6.5 months prior to onset.

The germline gives CDR1 ENHRY, CDR2 SYGVKD. The CDR3 runs to 13 residues. Deletions cut 6 bases from V and 1 base from J, with 6 bases between. Calling Graves' hyperthyroidism stable meant ophthalmopathy did not progress within 18 months. There were TCR beta CDR3 regions amplified from RNA transcripts. The HTBI set primed first-round TCR CDR3 RT-PCR. One entry per CDR3 protein results from TCRdb running MiXCR on the multiplex PCR reads. Of about 610,000 distinct CDR3 sequences in the sample, just over 45% were seen once. The sequencing input was peripheral blood or thyroid tissue (not recorded which). The receptor was isolated from a woman younger than 30 with Graves' hyperthyroidism. The gene calls are TRBV10-3 and TRBJ2-2; D remains ambiguous. The CDR3, as DNA: TGTGCCATCAGGGCAATGAACACCGGGGAGCTGTTTTTT. Translating it yields CAIRAMNTGELFF.